Below are 22 T cell receptor beta chains sequenced from a single sample in a study of blood T cell repertoires in COVID-19. Method: immunoSEQ multiplex PCR; TCRdb's copy keeps in-frame clones and lacks some. The sample records more than 75,000 clones, about 90% being singletons. Material: peripheral blood. The source is a woman over 75 with acute or convalescent COVID-19.

The CDR3 region has the DNA TGTGCCAGCCAGACAGAATACGAGCAGTACTTC. This gives the protein CASQTEYEQYF. The V and J genes are TRBV11-2 and TRBJ2-7, with a possible D match to TRBD1 (5 bases). The CDR3 has 11 amino acids. Germline V gene lookup returns CDR1 SGHAT and CDR2 FQNNGV. Trimming took off 8 bases at V and 4 bases at J, with 9 bases between the two ends.

The chain employs TRBV29-1 and TRBJ1-1, with TRBD1 matching over 8 bases. The germline CDR1 and CDR2 sequences are SQVTM and ANQGSEA. This CDR3 region has 16 residues. After removal of 1 base from V and 2 bases from J, the junction contained 9 bases not matched to a gene. CDR3 sequence: CSVEGRAGGSNTEAFF. The CDR3 DNA reads TGCAGCGTTGAAGGGAGGGCAGGGGGCTCTAACACTGAAGCTTTCTTT. Variable domain in full (rest from reference TRBV29-1 and TRBJ1-1): SAVISQKPSRDICQRGTSLTIQCQVDSQVTMMFWYRQQPGQSLTLIATANQGSEATYESGFVIDKFPISRPNLTFSTLTVSNMSPEDSSIYLCSVEGRAGGSNTEAFFGQGTRLTVV.

The chain uses TRBV12-3 or TRBV12-4 and TRBJ1-2; D is unresolved. The ends were cut back, 4 bases at V and 3 bases at J, with 6 bases in the middle. The CDR3 contains 12 residues. CDR3 sequence reads: CASSSSDYGYTF. In nucleotides, the CDR3 is TGTGCCAGCAGTTCGTCGGACTATGGCTACACCTTC.

This rearrangement joins TRBV18 to TRBJ2-3, with TRBD1 identical over 9 bases. V lost 6 bases, J lost 0 bases, and 4 bases stayed unmatched. CDR3 length equals 15 residues. The V gene's germline CDR1 is KGHSH and CDR2 LQKENI. Here the CDR3 reads CASSLQGASTDTQYF. In DNA, the CDR3 is TGTGCCAGCTCGTTACAGGGGGCCAGCACAGATACGCAGTATTTT.

V is TRBV14 and J is TRBJ2-3; the D is unclear. This CDR3 contains 13 residues. The V gene's germline CDR1 is SGHDN and CDR2 FVKESK. V shed 1 base and J shed 4 bases, with 6 bases lying between them. The CDR3: CASSQGGPDTQYF. CDR3 bases: TGTGCCAGCAGCCAAGGCGGTCCAGATACGCAGTATTTT.

The chain links TRBV13 to TRBJ1-2; tentative D call: TRBD1 (5 bases). This CDR3 contains 14 residues. Germline values: CDR1 PRHDT, CDR2 FYEKMQ (reference sequence). Trimming stripped 0 bases from V and 3 bases from J, with 8 bases between. CDR3 sequence: CASSLGGQDYGYTF. CDR3 in DNA: TGTGCCAGCAGCTTAGGGGGGCAGGACTATGGCTACACCTTC.

The V gene is TRBV5-6, the J gene TRBJ2-3; 9 nucleotides align to TRBD2. This CDR3 is built from 16 residues. Per germline, CDR1 SGHDT and CDR2 YYEEEE. V dropped 0 bases and J dropped 2; count of bases not matched to a gene: 4. The CDR3 reads CASSLVGGGATDTQYF. Written as DNA, the CDR3 is TGTGCCAGCAGCTTGGTAGGCGGGGGGGCCACAGATACGCAGTATTTT.

This rearrangement joins TRBV15 to TRBJ1-5; D uncertain. The CDR3 length is 13 residues. V shed 0 bases and J shed 6 bases, with 6 bases lying between them. Germline V lookup: CDR1 LNHNV, CDR2 YYDKDF (reference sequence). For the CDR3, the DNA is TGTGCCACCAGCAGAGATTTAATTCAGCCCCAGCATTTT. Translated, it gives CATSRDLIQPQHF.

This clone was seen once. The DNA of the CDR3 is TGTGCCAGCAGCGTAGTTGGGACATTCTCCAATGAGCAGTTCTTC. Amino acids: CASSVVGTFSNEQFF. V gene TRBV9 combines with J gene TRBJ2-1, with D tentatively TRBD1 (6 bases). CDR1 and CDR2 (germline): SGDLS, YYNGEE. The V end was cut by 0 bases, the J end by 6 bases, with 13 bases between. This CDR3 is built from 15 residues.

CDR3 nucleotides: TGTGCCAGCAGCGTCGGGGGGGCGCATGGCTATGGCTACACCTTC. Protein product: CASSVGGAHGYGYTF. The chain carries TRBV9 and TRBJ1-2; tentatively, D is TRBD1 (6 bases). Germline V CDR1 and CDR2: SGDLS, YYNGEE. V was shortened by 2 bases and J by 4 bases, with 15 bases between the two germline ends. The CDR3 runs 15 residues.

The V call is TRBV7-2, the J call TRBJ2-2, with 7 bases aligning to TRBD1. The CDR3 extends over 15 amino acids. V gave up 5 bases and J gave up 7 bases; unmatched junction bases: 10. Germline CDR1 SGHTA, CDR2 FQGNSA. Here the CDR3 reads CASSQISQGNGELFF. The CDR3 region has the DNA TGTGCCAGCAGCCAAATCTCACAGGGGAACGGGGAGCTGTTTTTT.

The chain is built from TRBV4-2 and TRBJ1-5, with TRBD1 identical over 10 bases. The CDR3 covers 15 residues. Germline-derived CDR1 and CDR2 are LGHNA and YNFKEQ. J lost 7 bases, V lost 4 bases, and 7 bases had no gene match. This CDR3 is CASSPGTGDRQPQHF. The CDR3 nucleotides read TGTGCCAGCAGCCCGGGGACAGGGGATAGACAGCCCCAGCATTTT.

CDR3 nucleotide sequence: TGTGCCAGCAGCGCGGATACTTACGAGCAGTACTTC. This encodes CASSADTYEQYF. The chain employs TRBV2 and TRBJ2-7, with D unresolved. The CDR3 extends over 12 amino acids. Trimming removed 6 bases at V and 4 bases at J, with 10 bases between. The germline V gene has CDR1 SNHLY and CDR2 FYNNEI.

V gene TRBV7-8 combines with J gene TRBJ1-3; TRBD1 matches at 8 bases. CDR3 size: 16 residues. In germline, CDR1 is SGHVS, CDR2 FQNEAQ. Trimming cost V 1 base and J 2 bases; bases outside gene matches: 4. The CDR3 sequence is CASSLGTGGPGNTIYF. The CDR3 nucleotides are TGTGCCAGCAGCTTAGGTACAGGGGGTCCTGGAAACACCATATATTTT.

The V and J genes are TRBV23-1 and TRBJ2-3; 7 nucleotides agree with TRBD1. TRBV23-1 is an ORF, with its function uncertain. Unmatched junction bases numbered 7, after V lost 5 bases and J lost 2 bases. This CDR3 has 15 residues. The CDR3 reads CASSRGQIYTDTQYF. In DNA, the CDR3 is TGCGCCAGCAGTAGGGGACAGATATACACAGATACGCAGTATTTT.

J is TRBJ2-6 and V is TRBV27, with a tentative D call TRBD1 (7 bases). CDR1 and CDR2 (germline): MNHEY, SMNVEV (reference sequence). V lost 6 bases and J 1 base, leaving 13 bases between the germline ends. The CDR3 loop spans 16 amino acids. The CDR3 protein is CASSFRGTSGANVLTF. The CDR3 nucleotides are TGTGCCAGCAGCTTCAGGGGGACTTCTGGGGCCAACGTCCTGACTTTC.

The chain uses TRBV5-1 and TRBJ1-5; 7 bases line up with TRBD1. The trim removed 7 bases at V and 0 bases at J, leaving 7 bases unmatched. The CDR3 length is 15 residues. Germline CDR1 is SGHRS and CDR2 is YFSETQ. CDR3 DNA sequence: TGCGCCAGCTCACCCGAGGGGGCTAGCAATCAGCCCCAGCATTTT. This sequence encodes CASSPEGASNQPQHF.

This chain joins TRBV10-3 and TRBJ2-3, with TRBD2 identical over 10 bases. With 4 bases clipped from V and 5 bases from J, the junction kept 6 bases outside the gene matches. The CDR3 totals 15 residues. Germline values: CDR1 ENHRY, CDR2 SYGVKD. CDR3 region: CAISASGRGGDTQYF. For the CDR3, the DNA is TGTGCCATCAGTGCGAGCGGGAGGGGTGGAGATACGCAGTATTTT.

The chain recombines TRBV5-1 with TRBJ2-1; possible D gene TRBD2, 5 bases. Germline CDR1 and CDR2: SGHRS and YFSETQ. CDR3 length: 14 residues. V lost 4 bases, J lost 5 bases, and 13 bases lay in between. CDR3 residues: CASSNPPGNNEQFF. The CDR3 coding sequence is TGCGCCAGCAGCAATCCTCCGGGAAACAATGAGCAGTTCTTC.

The rearrangement links TRBV19 to TRBJ2-2, with 8 bases aligning to TRBD1. CDR1 is LNHDA and CDR2 is SQIVND in the germline V gene (reference sequence). The V segment lost 7 bases and the J segment 4 bases; nucleotides outside the gene matches: 5. The CDR3 has 14 amino acids. This CDR3 is CASIQGAGTGELFF. CDR3 nucleotides: TGTGCCAGTATCCAGGGGGCCGGCACCGGGGAGCTGTTTTTT.

The chain has TRBV27 and TRBJ2-5; weak D call: TRBD2 (6 bases). Germline CDR1 MNHEY, CDR2 SMNVEV (reference sequence). The CDR3 is made up of 15 amino acids. V lost 0 bases and J 5 bases, leaving 13 bases between the germline ends. This chain's CDR3 is CASSLSTSGGETQYF. In DNA, the CDR3 is TGTGCCAGCAGTTTATCAACATCCGGAGGGGAGACCCAGTACTTC.

The V gene is TRBV10-3, the J gene TRBJ2-1; no firm D call. Looked up from germline, CDR1 is ENHRY and CDR2 is SYGVKD. V was shortened by 2 bases and J by 6 bases, with 5 bases between the two germline ends. There are 12 residues in the CDR3. CDR3 loop: CAISEVANEQFF. CDR3 nucleotide sequence: TGTGCCATCAGTGAGGTAGCCAATGAGCAGTTCTTC.